Listed below are T cell receptor beta chains from one sample, sequenced in a study of blood T cell repertoires in COVID-19. TCRdb keeps only in-frame clones here, not all; method: immunoSEQ multiplex PCR. This table has 240,000 or so clones, approximately 90% appearing once. Sequencing used peripheral blood. The receptors stem from a man between 60 and 70 years old who had recovered from COVID-19. The CDR3 runs from the conserved cysteine through the conserved F or W. The D gene is left open where the match is weak. Size values are once, few and many counts, or a class for expanded clones, and some rows have none.

v_gene,abundance,d_gene,j_gene,CDR3aa,CDR3nt
TRBV21-1,-,-,TRBJ2-2,CASSKGGDLNTGELFF,TGTGCCAGCAGCAAAGGGGGGGATTTGAACACCGGGGAGCTGTTTTTT
TRBV7-2,-,TRBD1,TRBJ1-6,CASSHWTGVTDSPLHF,TGTGCCAGCAGCCACTGGACAGGGGTTACGGATTCACCCCTCCACTTT
TRBV27,-,-,TRBJ2-2,CASSSSRGWPGGELFF,TGTGCCAGCAGTTCAAGTCGGGGATGGCCTGGCGGGGAGCTGTTTTTT
TRBV4-1,few,-,TRBJ2-7,CASSQAQGSYEQYF,TGCGCCAGCAGCCAAGCACAGGGCTCCTACGAGCAGTACTTC
TRBV11-2,-,TRBD1,TRBJ2-7,CASSLDGGQGYEQYF,TGTGCCAGCAGCTTAGATGGGGGACAGGGCTACGAGCAGTACTTC
TRBV5-1,-,TRBD2,TRBJ2-5,CASSLGSGGAETQYF,TGCGCCAGCAGCTTGGGGAGCGGGGGGGCCGAGACCCAGTACTTC
TRBV18,-,-,TRBJ2-2,CASSLSQGRNTGELFF,TGTGCCAGCTCACTCTCTCAGGGAAGGAACACCGGGGAGCTGTTTTTT
TRBV9,-,TRBD2,TRBJ2-1,CASSVGGSTYYNEQFF,TGTGCCAGCAGTGTCGGGGGGTCAACATACTACAATGAGCAGTTCTTC
TRBV27,-,TRBD1,TRBJ1-5,CASRGISQGKGNQPQHF,TGTGCCAGCAGGGGAATCTCACAGGGGAAAGGCAATCAGCCCCAGCATTTT
TRBV6-1,-,-,TRBJ2-7,CASRAAVTEQYF,TGTGCCAGCAGAGCCGCGGTGACCGAGCAGTACTTC
TRBV5-1,-,-,TRBJ1-3,CASTNGLNSGNTIYF,TGCGCCAGCACCAATGGACTGAACTCTGGAAACACCATATATTTT
TRBV7-9,-,-,TRBJ1-4,CASAINEKLFF,TGTGCCAGCGCGATTAATGAAAAACTGTTTTTT
TRBV6-5,-,-,TRBJ1-6,CASSPPGYNSPLHF,TGTGCCAGCAGTCCTCCGGGATATAATTCACCCCTCCACTTT
TRBV18,-,-,TRBJ1-5,CASSPRAGSDNQPQHF,TGTGCCAGCTCACCACGTGCGGGGAGCGACAATCAGCCCCAGCATTTT
TRBV25-1,-,-,TRBJ1-1,CARIQGLNTEAFF,TGTGCCAGAATTCAGGGGCTGAACACTGAAGCTTTCTTT
TRBV28,-,TRBD1,TRBJ1-2,CASSEQGVFGYTF,TGTGCCAGCAGCGAACAGGGGGTATTTGGCTACACCTTC
TRBV20-1,-,TRBD2,TRBJ2-2,CSASPLAGRSGELFF,TGCAGTGCTAGTCCACTAGCGGGGAGGTCCGGGGAGCTGTTTTTT